This T cell receptor beta chain was captured by sequencing in a study of T cells in tuberculosis (dated by TCRdb to the late 2010s). Regarding the complete study: To characterize T cells specific for the mycobacterial lipid antigen glucose monomycolate (GMM), the study used CD1B tetramers together with high-throughput TCR immunosequencing. With approximately 11 people per group, a South African clinical cohort compared IGRA-negative adolescents, IGRA-positive adolescents with latent tuberculosis, and adults with active tuberculosis.

At study entry, a tuberculin skin test and the QuantiFERON-TB GOLD In-Tube IGRA were used to screen adolescents for latent tuberculosis infection. Immunosequencing was performed on unsorted cryopreserved PBMC and covered about 100,000 T cells per clinical donor on average. Eleven high schools in the Worcester region of the Western Cape, South Africa, served as enrollment sites for adolescents aged 12 to 18 years. Some ten M. tuberculosis-infected adolescents and roughly ten uninfected adolescents, matched for age and sex, were selected. For the adolescents, PBMC were isolated by density centrifugation from freshly drawn heparinized blood and then cryopreserved. Study-wide conclusions, independent of this receptor: Smaller mean NN-distances to GMM-specific TCRs were observed in active tuberculosis TCR-alpha repertoires than in IGRA-negative controls, suggesting clonal expansion of GMM-specific TCRs. Which clinical samples got chosen depended on the availability of cryopreserved specimens, and the active tuberculosis cases were adults, whereas the controls were adolescents. An accuracy of approximately 90% (AUROC about 0.91) was reached by a classifier using the diverse GMM-specific repertoire, compared with about 70% accuracy when GEM motif frequencies were used. The smaller NN-distances in active tuberculosis patients were driven in part by shorter CDR3-alpha lengths, while the difference seen for TCR-beta was not statistically significant.

The CDR3 covers 14 residues, taking in both the cysteine and the phenylalanine. Only CDR3 DNA is held: 42 bases, read in frame from base 1. The germline V gene supplies CDR1 SGHAT and CDR2 FQNNGV. V is clipped by 4 bases and J by 1 base, and the sequence between their germline boundaries is 8 bases long. On this clone: Its specific antigen is unknown. No per-base quality is available; no much larger clone lies one base away.

TCR libraries were generated with the immunoSEQ multiplex PCR assay, using TCR-beta and/or TCR-alpha/delta assays for each sample. The amplified TCR libraries were sequenced using the Illumina high-throughput platform. As for the original processing: Clustering and dimensionality reduction relied on pairwise TCRdist distances among GMM-specific receptors from T cells that were either sorted ex vivo or expanded in vitro. Each clinical repertoire was assigned a mean NN-distance score, defined as the average TCRdist to the nearest 10% of tetramer-positive reference sequences. GEM TCR motif frequency was calculated as the fraction of unique TCRs that matched known GEM sequences by V/J usage and CDR3 length. Linear discriminant analysis with leave-one-out cross-validation, implemented in scikit-learn, was used to classify active tuberculosis. TCRdb carries this immuneACCESS record with in-frame sequences only. Its versions omit some clonotypes, under half of them owing to an unresolved V gene in the studies checked, with the rest unexplained. V and J calls and clone size are those listed in that table; D and trimming were worked out from the DNA. The sample table records around 33,000 clones; 85% to 95% of these occur just once. The top ten constitute 6% to 8% of the sample.

Sequencing used PBMCs. The TCR was taken from a donor aged 10-35 years with latent tuberculosis or without tuberculosis infection. Some clones in this sample may be carry-over from other donors' samples. Here the chain combines TRBV11-2 and TRBJ2-1; a confident D gene designation cannot be given. The CDR3 reads as follows: CASSSSESYNEQFF. The DNA sequence is TGTGCCAGCAGCTCCTCCGAGTCCTACAATGAGCAGTTCTTC. The CDR3 plus the reference TRBV11-2 and TRBJ2-1 genes for the other parts give the full variable domain: EAGVAQSPRYKIIEKRQSVAFWCNPISGHATLYWYQQILGQGPKLLIQFQNNGVVDDSQLPKDRFSAERLKGVDSTLKIQPAKLEDSAVYLCASSSSESYNEQFFGPGTRLTVL.